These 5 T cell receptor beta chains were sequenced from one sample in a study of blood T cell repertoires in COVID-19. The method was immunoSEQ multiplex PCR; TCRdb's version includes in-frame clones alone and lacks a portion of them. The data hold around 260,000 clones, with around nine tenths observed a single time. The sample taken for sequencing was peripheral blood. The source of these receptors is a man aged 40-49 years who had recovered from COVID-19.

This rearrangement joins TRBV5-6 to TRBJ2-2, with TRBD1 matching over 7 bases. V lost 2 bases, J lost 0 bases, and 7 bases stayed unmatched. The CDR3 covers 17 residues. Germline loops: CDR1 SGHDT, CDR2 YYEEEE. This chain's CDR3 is CASSFIEGTANTGELFF. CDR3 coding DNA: TGTGCCAGCAGCTTCATTGAGGGGACAGCGAACACCGGGGAGCTGTTTTTT.

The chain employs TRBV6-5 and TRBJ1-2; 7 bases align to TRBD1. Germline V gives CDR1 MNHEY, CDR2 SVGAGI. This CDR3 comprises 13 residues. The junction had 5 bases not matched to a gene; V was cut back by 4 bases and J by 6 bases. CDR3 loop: CASSWTGIDGYTF. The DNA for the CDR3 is TGTGCCAGCAGTTGGACAGGAATAGATGGCTACACCTTC.

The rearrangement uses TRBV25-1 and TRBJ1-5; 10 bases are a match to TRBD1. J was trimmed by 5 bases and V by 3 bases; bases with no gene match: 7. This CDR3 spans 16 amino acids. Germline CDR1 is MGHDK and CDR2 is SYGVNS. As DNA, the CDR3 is TGTGCCAGCAGTGAGTTAGGACAGGGGGATGATCAGCCCCAGCATTTT. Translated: CASSELGQGDDQPQHF.

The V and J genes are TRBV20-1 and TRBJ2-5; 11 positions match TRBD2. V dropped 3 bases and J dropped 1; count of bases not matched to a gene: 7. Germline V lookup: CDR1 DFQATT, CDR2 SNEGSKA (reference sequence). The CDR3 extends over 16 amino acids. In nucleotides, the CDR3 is TGCAGTGCTAGTCCCGTAGCGGGAGGGCTCCAAGAGACCCAGTACTTC. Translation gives CSASPVAGGLQETQYF.

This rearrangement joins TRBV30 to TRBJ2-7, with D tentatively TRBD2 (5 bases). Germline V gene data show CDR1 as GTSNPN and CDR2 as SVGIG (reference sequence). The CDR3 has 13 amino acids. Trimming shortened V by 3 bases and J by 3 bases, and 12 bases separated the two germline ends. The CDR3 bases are TGTGCCTGGAGGAAGACTATAATCTACGAGCAGTACTTC. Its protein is CAWRKTIIYEQYF.